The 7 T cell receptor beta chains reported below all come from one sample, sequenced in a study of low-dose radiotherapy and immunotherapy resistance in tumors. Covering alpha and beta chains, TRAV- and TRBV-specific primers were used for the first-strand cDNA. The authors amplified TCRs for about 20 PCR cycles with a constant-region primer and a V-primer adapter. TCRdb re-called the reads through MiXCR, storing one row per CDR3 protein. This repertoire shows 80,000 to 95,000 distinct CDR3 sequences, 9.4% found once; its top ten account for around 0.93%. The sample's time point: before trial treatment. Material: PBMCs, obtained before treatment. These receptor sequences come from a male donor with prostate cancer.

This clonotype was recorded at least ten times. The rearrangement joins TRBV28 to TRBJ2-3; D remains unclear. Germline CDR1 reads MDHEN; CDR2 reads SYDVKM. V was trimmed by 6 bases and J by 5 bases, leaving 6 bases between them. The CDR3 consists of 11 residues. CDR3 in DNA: TGTGCCAGCAGATCTAGAGATACGCAGTATTTT. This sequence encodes CASRSRDTQYF.

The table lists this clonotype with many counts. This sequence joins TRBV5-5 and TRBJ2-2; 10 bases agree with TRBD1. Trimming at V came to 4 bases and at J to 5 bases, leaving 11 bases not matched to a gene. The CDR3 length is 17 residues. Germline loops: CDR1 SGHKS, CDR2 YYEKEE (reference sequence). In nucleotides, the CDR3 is TGTGCCAGCAGCGGACCGGGACAGGGGAGTATGACCGGGGAGCTGTTTTTT. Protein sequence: CASSGPGQGSMTGELFF.

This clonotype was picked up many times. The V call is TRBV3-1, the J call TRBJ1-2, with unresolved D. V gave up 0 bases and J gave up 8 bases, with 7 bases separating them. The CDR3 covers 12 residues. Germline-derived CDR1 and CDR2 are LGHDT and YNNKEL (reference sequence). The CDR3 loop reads CASSQDLRGYTF. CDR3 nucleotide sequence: TGTGCCAGCAGCCAAGATCTCAGGGGCTACACCTTC.

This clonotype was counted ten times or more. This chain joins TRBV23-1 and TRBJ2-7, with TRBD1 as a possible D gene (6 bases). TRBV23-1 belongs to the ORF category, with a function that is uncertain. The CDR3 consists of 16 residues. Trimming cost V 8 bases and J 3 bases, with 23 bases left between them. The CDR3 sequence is CASRLMGQGIIYEQYF. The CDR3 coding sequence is TGCGCCAGCCGACTCATGGGGCAGGGGATTATCTACGAGCAGTACTTC.

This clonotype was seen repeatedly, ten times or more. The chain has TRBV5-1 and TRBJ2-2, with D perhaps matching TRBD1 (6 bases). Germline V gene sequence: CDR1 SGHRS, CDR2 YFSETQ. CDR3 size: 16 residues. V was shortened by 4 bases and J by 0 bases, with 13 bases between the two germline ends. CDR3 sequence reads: CASSRRDNANTGELFF. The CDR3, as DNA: TGCGCCAGCAGCCGCCGGGACAATGCGAACACCGGGGAGCTGTTTTTT.

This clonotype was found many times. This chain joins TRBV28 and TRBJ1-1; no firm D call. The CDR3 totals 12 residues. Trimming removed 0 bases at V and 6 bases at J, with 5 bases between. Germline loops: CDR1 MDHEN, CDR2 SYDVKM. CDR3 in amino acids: CASSLWVSEAFF. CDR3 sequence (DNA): TGTGCCAGCAGTTTATGGGTCTCTGAAGCTTTCTTT.

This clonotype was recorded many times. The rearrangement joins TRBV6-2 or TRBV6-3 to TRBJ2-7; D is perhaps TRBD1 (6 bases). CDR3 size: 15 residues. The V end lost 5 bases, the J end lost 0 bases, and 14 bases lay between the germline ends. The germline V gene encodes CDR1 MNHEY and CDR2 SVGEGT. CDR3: CASSKTGGNSYEQYF. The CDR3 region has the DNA TGTGCCAGCAGTAAGACAGGTGGGAACTCCTACGAGCAGTACTTC.